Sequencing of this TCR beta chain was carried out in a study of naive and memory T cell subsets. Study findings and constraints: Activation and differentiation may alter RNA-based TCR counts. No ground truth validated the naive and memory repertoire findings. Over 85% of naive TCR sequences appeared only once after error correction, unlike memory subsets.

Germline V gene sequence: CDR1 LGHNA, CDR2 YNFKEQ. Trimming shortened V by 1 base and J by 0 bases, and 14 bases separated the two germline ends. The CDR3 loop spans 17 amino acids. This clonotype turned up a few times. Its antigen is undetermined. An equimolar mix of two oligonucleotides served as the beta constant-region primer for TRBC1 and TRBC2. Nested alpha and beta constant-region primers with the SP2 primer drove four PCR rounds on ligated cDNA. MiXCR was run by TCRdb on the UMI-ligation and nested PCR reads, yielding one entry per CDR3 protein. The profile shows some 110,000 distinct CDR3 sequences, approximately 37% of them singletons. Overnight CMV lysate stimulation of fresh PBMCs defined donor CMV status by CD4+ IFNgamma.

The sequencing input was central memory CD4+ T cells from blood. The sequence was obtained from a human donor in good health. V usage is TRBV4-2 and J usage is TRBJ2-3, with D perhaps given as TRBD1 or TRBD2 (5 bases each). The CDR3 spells CASSQGGTGSSTDTQYF. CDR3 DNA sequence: TGTGCCAGCAGCCAAGGGGGCACGGGATCAAGCACAGATACGCAGTATTTT.